This T cell receptor (beta chain) is drawn from a study of T cell changes during pregnancy in multiple sclerosis. Sequencing used immunoSEQ multiplex PCR; TCRdb keeps in-frame clones, though not all of them. The sample lists around 97,000 clones, approximately 90% occurring once. With 8 bases clipped from V and 3 bases from J, the junction kept 13 bases outside the gene matches. The germline gives CDR1 MDHEN, CDR2 SYDVKM. CDR3 length: 17 amino acids. This TCR came from a female donor with multiple sclerosis, enrolled in a pregnancy study. Specimen: peripheral blood, collected after pregnancy. The V call is TRBV28, the J call TRBJ1-3; 10 bases match TRBD1. In nucleotides, the CDR3 is TGTGCCAGCGCCGGGACAGGGGCTTTTCGTGTTGGAAACACCATATATTTT. Protein: CASAGTGAFRVGNTIYF.